Described below is a single T cell receptor beta chain sequence and its context. Its antigen is as yet unknown. The source of the sample is a study of graft-versus-host responses after intestinal transplantation. Germline V gene lookup returns CDR1 MNHNS and CDR2 SASEGT. Trimming took 1 base from V and 1 from J, leaving 7 bases between them. The CDR3 contains 14 residues. Libraries were prepared by immunoSEQ multiplex PCR; TCRdb keeps only in-frame clonotypes and omits some of them. This sample has roughly 100,000 clones, with over 85% found just once. The clonotype comes from a human donor who received an intestinal transplant. Material: unstimulated CD8+ T cells sorted from spleen or lymph node cells, obtained before intestinal transplant. The genes are TRBV6-1 and TRBJ1-1, with a possible D match to TRBD1 (5 bases). CDR3 sequence (DNA): TGTGCCAGCAGTGAAGTAGGGACGAACACTGAAGCTTTCTTT. It translates to CASSEVGTNTEAFF.